Sequencing of this T cell receptor beta chain was carried out in a study of identical twins. The CDR3 consists of 14 residues. Trimming at V came to 4 bases and at J to 5 bases, leaving 7 bases not matched to a gene. CDR1 and CDR2 from the germline V gene are SGHVS and FNYEAQ. Template switching added a universal primer site; cDNA carried unique molecular identifiers. TCRdb reprocessed the 5' RACE reads with MiXCR, giving one entry per CDR3 protein. The sample holds under 900,000 distinct CDR3 sequences; around a sixth are singletons and the top ten take around 13%. This clonotype has only a few counts. The data were also submitted as part of a second study, on T cells expressing NK-cell markers. That report notes: Within the sequenced cohort of eight donors, seven exhibited HCMV seropositivity and one was seronegative. About 1.0-8% of CD8+ T cells in several donors belonged to dominant NKG2C+ clonotypes.

The chain employs TRBV7-6 and TRBJ2-5; TRBD2 aligns across 7 bases. Sequences were obtained from PBMCs. The TCR comes from a woman under 30 in good health. The CDR3 loop reads CASSSHGGDETQYF. In DNA, the CDR3 is TGTGCCAGCAGCTCCCATGGGGGGGACGAGACCCAGTACTTC.